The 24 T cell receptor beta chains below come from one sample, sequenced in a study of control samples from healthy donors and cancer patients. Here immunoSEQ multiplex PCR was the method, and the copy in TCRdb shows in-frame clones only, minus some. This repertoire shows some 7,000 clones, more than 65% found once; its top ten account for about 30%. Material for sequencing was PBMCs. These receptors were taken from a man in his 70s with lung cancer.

The CDR3 DNA is TGTGCCAGCAGCTTAGACAGTTACAATGAGCAGTTCTTC. This codes for CASSLDSYNEQFF. The chain employs TRBV7-6 and TRBJ2-1; no clear D gene. This CDR3 is built from 13 residues. The germline CDR1 and CDR2 sequences are SGHVS and FNYEAQ. Trimming removed 1 base at V and 4 bases at J, with 5 bases between.

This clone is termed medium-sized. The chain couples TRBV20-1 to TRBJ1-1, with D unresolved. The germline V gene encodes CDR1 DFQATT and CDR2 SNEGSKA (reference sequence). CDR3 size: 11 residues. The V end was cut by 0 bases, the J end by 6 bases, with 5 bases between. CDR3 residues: CSARDKSEAFF. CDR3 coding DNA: TGCAGTGCTAGAGATAAGTCTGAAGCTTTCTTT.

CDR3 nucleotides: TGTGCCAGCATGGGACAGCAAAACACTGAAGCTTTCTTT. It yields the protein CASMGQQNTEAFF. The chain is built from TRBV12-3 or TRBV12-4 and TRBJ1-1; TRBD1 agrees at 7 bases. The CDR3 sequence is 13 residues long. With V trimmed by 7 bases and J by 2 bases, 4 bases remained unmatched.

The chain's CDR3 is CASSLGGTSNQPQHF. In nucleotides, the CDR3 is TGCGCCAGCAGCTTGGGAGGAACGAGCAATCAGCCCCAGCATTTT. This chain links TRBV5-1 with TRBJ1-5; no definite D call. V was cut by 0 bases and J by 1 base, with 8 bases left in between. The CDR3 totals 15 residues. Germline assignment: CDR1 SGHRS and CDR2 YFSETQ.

CDR3 region: CASSERQSGTSGREGKQYF. DNA of the CDR3: TGTGCCAGCAGTGAACGACAGTCCGGGACTAGCGGGAGGGAGGGGAAGCAGTACTTC. The chain joins TRBV6-1 to TRBJ2-7, with TRBD2 identical over 16 bases. Germline-derived CDR1 and CDR2 are MNHNS and SASEGT. V was pared by 2 bases and J by 8 bases, with 15 bases of the junction left unmatched. The CDR3 has 19 residues.

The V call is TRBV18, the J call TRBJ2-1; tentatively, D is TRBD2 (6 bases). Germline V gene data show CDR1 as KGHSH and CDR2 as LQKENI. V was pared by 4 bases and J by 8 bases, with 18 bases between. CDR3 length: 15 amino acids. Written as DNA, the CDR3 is TGTGCCAGCTCACGGAGGGGCGTCCGGGACGATGAGCAGTTCTTC. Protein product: CASSRRGVRDDEQFF. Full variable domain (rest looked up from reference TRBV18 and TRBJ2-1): NAGVMQNPRHLVRRRGQEARLRCSPMKGHSHVYWYRQLPEEGLKFMVYLQKENIIDESGMPKERFSAEFPKEGPSILRIQQVVRGDSAAYFCASSRRGVRDDEQFFGPGTRLTVL.

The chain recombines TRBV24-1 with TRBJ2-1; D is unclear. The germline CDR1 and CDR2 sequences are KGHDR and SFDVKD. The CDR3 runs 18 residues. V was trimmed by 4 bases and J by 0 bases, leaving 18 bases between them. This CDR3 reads CATSEAVRSRSSYNEQFF. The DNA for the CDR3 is TGTGCCACCAGTGAGGCTGTCCGTAGCAGAAGCTCCTACAATGAGCAGTTCTTC.

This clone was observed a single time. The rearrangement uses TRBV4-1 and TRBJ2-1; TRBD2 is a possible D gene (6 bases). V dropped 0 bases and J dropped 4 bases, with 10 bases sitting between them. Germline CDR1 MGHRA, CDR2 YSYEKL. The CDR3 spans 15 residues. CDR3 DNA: TGCGCCAGCAGCCAAGACGTGGGGACTTACAATGAGCAGTTCTTC. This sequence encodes CASSQDVGTYNEQFF.

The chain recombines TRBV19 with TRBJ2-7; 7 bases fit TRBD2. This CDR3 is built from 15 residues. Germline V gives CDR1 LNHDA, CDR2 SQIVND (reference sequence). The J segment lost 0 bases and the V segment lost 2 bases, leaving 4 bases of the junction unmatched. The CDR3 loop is CASSIIAGPSYEQYF. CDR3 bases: TGTGCCAGTAGTATAATAGCGGGCCCCTCCTACGAGCAGTACTTC.

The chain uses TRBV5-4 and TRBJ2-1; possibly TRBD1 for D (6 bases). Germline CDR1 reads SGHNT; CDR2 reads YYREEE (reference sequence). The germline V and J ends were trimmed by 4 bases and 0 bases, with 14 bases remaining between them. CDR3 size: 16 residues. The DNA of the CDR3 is TGTGCCAGCAGCCCGGGGACAACCGTCTCCTACAATGAGCAGTTCTTC. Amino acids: CASSPGTTVSYNEQFF.

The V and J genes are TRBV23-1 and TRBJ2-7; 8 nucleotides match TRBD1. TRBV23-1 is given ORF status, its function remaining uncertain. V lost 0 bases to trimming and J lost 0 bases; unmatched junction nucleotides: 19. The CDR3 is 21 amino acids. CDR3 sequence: CASSQSGGGQGGIYLSYEQYF. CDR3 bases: TGCGCCAGCAGTCAATCGGGAGGCGGACAGGGTGGGATTTACCTCTCCTACGAGCAGTACTTC.

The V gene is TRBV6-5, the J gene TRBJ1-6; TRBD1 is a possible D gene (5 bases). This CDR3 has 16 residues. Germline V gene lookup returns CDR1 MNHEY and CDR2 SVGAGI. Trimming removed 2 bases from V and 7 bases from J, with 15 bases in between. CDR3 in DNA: TGTGCCAGCAGTTACACGGGGTCATGGGGGAATTCACCCCTCCACTTT. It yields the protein CASSYTGSWGNSPLHF.

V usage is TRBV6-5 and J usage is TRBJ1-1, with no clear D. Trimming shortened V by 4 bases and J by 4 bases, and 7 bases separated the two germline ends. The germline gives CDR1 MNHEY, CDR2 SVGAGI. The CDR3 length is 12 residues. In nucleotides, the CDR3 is TGTGCCAGCAGTTCCGTCGGCACTGAAGCTTTCTTT. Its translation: CASSSVGTEAFF.

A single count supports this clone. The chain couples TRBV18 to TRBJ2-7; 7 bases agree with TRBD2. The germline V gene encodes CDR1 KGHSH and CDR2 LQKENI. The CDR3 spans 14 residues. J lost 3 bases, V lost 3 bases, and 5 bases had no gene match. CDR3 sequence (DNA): TGTGCCAGCTCACCGATAGCGGGTCGCTACGAGCAGTACTTC. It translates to CASSPIAGRYEQYF.

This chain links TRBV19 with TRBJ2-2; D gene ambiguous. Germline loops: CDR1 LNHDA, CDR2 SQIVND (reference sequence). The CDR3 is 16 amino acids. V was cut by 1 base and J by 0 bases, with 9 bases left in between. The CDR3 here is CASSIAQASNTGELFF. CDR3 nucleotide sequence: TGTGCCAGTAGTATAGCGCAGGCTTCGAACACCGGGGAGCTGTTTTTT.

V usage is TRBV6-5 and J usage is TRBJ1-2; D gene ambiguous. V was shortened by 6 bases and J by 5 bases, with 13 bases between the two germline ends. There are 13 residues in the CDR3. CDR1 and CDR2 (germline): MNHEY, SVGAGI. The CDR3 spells CASSRAGEYGYTF. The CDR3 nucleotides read TGTGCCAGCAGCCGAGCCGGGGAGTATGGCTACACCTTC.

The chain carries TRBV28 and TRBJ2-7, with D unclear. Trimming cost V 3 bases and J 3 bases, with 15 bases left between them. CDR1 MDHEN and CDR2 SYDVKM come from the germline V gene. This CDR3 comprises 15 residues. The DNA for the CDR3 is TGTGCCAGCAGTTTGGACCACGGTAATCTCTACGAGCAGTACTTC. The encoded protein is CASSLDHGNLYEQYF.

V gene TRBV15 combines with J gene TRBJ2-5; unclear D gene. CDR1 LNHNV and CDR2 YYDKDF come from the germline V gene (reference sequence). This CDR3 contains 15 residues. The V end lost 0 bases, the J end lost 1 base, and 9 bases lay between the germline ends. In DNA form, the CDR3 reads TGTGCCACCAGCAGAGATAGAAGCATCCAAGAGACCCAGTACTTC. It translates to CATSRDRSIQETQYF. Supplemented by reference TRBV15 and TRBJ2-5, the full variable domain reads DAMVIQNPRYQVTQFGKPVTLSCSQTLNHNVMYWYQQKSSQAPKLLFHYYDKDFNNEADTPDNFQSRRPNTSFCFLDIRSPGLGDTAMYLCATSRDRSIQETQYFGPGTRLLVL.

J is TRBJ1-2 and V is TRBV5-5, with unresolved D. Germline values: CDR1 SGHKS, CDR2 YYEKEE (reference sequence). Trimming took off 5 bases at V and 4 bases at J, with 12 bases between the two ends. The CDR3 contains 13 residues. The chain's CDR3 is CASSPQTIYGYTF. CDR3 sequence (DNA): TGTGCCAGCAGTCCACAGACAATCTATGGCTACACCTTC.

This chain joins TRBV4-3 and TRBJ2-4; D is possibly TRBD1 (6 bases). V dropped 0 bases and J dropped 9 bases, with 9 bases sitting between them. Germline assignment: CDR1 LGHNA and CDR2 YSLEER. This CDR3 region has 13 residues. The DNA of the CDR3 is TGCGCCAGCAGCCAAGAAGGGGGTAGCATTCAGTACTTC. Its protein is CASSQEGGSIQYF.

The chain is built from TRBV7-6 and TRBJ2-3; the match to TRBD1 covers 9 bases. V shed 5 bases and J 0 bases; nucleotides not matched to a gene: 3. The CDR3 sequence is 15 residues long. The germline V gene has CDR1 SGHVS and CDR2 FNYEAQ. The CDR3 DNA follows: TGTGCCAGCAGCGCGGGACAGGGAAGCACAGATACGCAGTATTTT. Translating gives CASSAGQGSTDTQYF. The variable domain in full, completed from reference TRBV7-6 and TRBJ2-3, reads GAGVSQSPRYKVTKRGQDVALRCDPISGHVSLYWYRQALGQGPEFLTYFNYEAQQDKSGLPNDRFSAERPEGSISTLTIQRTEQRDSAMYRCASSAGQGSTDTQYFGPGTRLTVL.

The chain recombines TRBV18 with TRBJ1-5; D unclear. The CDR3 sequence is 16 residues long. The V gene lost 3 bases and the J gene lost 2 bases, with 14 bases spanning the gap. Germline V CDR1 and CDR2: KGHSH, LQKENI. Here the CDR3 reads CASSPTRDAGNQPQHF. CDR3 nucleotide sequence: TGTGCCAGCTCACCCACCCGGGATGCAGGCAATCAGCCCCAGCATTTT. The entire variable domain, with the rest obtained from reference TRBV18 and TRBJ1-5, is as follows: NAGVMQNPRHLVRRRGQEARLRCSPMKGHSHVYWYRQLPEEGLKFMVYLQKENIIDESGMPKERFSAEFPKEGPSILRIQQVVRGDSAAYFCASSPTRDAGNQPQHFGDGTRLSIL.

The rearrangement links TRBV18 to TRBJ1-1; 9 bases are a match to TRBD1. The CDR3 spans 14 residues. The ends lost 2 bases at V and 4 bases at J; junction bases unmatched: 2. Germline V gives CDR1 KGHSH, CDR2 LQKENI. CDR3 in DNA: TGTGCCAGCTCACCAAACAGGGGGCCCACTGAAGCTTTCTTT. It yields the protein CASSPNRGPTEAFF.

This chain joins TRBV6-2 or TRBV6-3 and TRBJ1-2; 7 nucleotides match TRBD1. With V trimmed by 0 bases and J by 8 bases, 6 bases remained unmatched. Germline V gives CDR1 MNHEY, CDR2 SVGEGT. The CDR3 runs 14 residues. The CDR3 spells CASSYSGQTRGYTF. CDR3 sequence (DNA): TGTGCCAGCAGTTACTCGGGACAGACAAGAGGCTACACCTTC.